The TCR beta chain under discussion was sequenced for a study of blood T cell repertoires in COVID-19. About the research overall: The study drew acute and convalescent COVID-19 samples from the United States, Italy and Spain.

Between the trimmed V and J ends, which lost 4 bases and 6 bases, there was a span of 10 bases. The CDR3 length is 14 residues. CDR1 and CDR2 (germline): MRHNA, SNTAGT. Authors' processing steps: The assay estimated nucleated cells by amplifying reference gene primers. Method: immunoSEQ multiplex PCR; TCRdb's copy keeps in-frame clones and lacks some. The V and J calls and clone size were taken over from that table, and D and trimming were inferred from the DNA. The sample lists roughly 130,000 clones, roughly 84% occurring once. This clone was recorded at least ten times. The chain is built from TRBV6-4 and TRBJ1-6; D is uncertain. The specimen was PBMCs or T cells enriched from blood (not recorded which). This clonotype was obtained from a woman in her 30s who had recovered from COVID-19. The CDR3 sequence is CASSVSPGNSPLHF. The CDR3 DNA reads as TGTGCCAGCAGTGTCTCCCCGGGTAATTCACCCCTCCACTTT.